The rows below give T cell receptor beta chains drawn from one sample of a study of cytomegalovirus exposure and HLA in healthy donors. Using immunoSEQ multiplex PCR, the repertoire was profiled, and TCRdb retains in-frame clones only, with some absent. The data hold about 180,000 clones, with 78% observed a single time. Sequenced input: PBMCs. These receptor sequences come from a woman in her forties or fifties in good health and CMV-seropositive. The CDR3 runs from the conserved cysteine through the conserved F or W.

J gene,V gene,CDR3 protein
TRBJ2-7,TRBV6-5,CASSYSPRPGYEQYF
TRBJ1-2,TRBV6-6,CASSHSDRGQDGYTF
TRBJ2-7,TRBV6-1,CASGVAGGPVNEQYF
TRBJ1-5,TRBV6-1,CASSESTGVGQPQHF
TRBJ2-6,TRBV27,CASSHRVQSSGANVLTF
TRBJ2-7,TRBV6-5,CASSPSGTLYEQYF
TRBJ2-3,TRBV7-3,CASSLSQGLADTQYF
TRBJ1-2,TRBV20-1,CSASVQEGYTF
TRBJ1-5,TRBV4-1,CASSRSPGGWYQPQHF
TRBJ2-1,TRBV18,CASSSSVLAGAAGNEQFF
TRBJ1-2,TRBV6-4,CASSDGTGVGNYGYTF
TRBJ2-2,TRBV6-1,CASSEEEEALFGELFF
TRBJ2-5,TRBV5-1,CASSFSGGRETQYF
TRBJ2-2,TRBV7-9,CASSRSTGTNTGELFF
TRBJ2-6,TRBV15,CATSLDRGRSSGANVLTF
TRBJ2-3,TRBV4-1,CASSQDWLAQVTDTQYF
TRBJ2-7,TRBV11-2,CASTTGTSGAYEQYF
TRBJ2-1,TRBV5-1,CATRGLAGGYNEQFF
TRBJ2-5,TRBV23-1,CASSQEGGTQYF
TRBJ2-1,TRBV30,CAWSVTAGGYSNEQFF
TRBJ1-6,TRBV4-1,CASSQPKGWEDSPLHF
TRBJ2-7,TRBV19,CASSPPGQGSYEQYF
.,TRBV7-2,CASSTRGGEQYF
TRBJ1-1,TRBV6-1,CASSESRQASEAFF
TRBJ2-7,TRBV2,CASVWDRSRQHEQYF
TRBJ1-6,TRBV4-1,CASSKGPSSYNSPLHF
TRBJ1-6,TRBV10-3,CAISGGVGQLGRDYNSPLHF
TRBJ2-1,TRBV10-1,CASGGTSGKSSYNEQFF
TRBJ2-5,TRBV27,CASRTGGRETQYF
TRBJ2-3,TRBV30,CAWSVQRDTQYF
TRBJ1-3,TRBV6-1,CASNRDRGSTIYF
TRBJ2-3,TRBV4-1,CASSQGQSTDTQYF
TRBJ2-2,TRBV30,CAWSVGLRLAGGRPNTGELFF
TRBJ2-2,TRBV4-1,CASSRSSGGSTGELFF
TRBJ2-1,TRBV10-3,CAISGFDGGVNEQFF
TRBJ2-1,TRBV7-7,CASSPYKDRVAYNEQFF
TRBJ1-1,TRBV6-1,CASNRGQDTEAFF
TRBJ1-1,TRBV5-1,CASSFSAGLKTEAFF
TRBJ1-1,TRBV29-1,CSYAGTSYTEAFF
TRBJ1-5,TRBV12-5,CASGSRQGGRQPQHF
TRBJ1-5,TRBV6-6,CASSLGQPQHF
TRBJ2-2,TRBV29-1,CSALEGQGDPGELFF
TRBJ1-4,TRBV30,CAWSTGQGGYEKLFF
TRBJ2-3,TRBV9,CASSVGGSVYSDTQYF
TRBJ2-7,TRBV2,CASSHQGPYEQYF
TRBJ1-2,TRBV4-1,CASRHYNTGGEGGYTF
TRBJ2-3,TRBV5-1,CASSFGDSKNTQYF
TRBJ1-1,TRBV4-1,CASSQDLKDMGNTEAFF
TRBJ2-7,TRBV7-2,CASSRGTDEQYF
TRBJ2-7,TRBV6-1,CASRAPGQGSEQYF
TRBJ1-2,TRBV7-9,CASIRTVEANYGYTF
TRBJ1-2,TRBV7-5,CAGQERNSNYGYTF
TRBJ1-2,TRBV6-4,CASSDSSPRTGTYGYTF
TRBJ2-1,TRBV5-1,CASSLDGVSSYNEQFF
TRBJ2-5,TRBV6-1,CASSVGMREETQYF
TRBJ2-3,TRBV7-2,CASSVSGGATGTQYF
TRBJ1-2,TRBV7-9,CSSSLGRDRGLYGYTF
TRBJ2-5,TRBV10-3,CAISEMGGAQETQYF